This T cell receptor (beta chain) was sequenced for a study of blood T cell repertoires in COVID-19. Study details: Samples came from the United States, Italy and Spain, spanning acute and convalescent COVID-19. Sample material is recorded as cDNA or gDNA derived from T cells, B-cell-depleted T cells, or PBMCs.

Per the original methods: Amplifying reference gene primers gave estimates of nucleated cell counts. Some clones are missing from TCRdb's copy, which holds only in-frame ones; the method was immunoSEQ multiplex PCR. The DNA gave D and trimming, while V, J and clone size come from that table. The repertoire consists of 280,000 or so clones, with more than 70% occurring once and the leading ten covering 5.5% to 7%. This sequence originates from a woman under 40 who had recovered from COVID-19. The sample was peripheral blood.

This chain's CDR3 is CASSLGQPLSYNSPLHF. The DNA for the CDR3 is TGTGCCAGCAGCTTGGGACAGCCCCTCTCCTATAATTCACCCCTCCACTTT. The chain links TRBV5-5 to TRBJ1-6; possible D gene TRBD1, 5 bases. V lost 0 bases and J 0 bases, leaving 10 bases between the germline ends. The germline V gene encodes CDR1 SGHKS and CDR2 YYEKEE (reference sequence). The CDR3 has 17 amino acids.